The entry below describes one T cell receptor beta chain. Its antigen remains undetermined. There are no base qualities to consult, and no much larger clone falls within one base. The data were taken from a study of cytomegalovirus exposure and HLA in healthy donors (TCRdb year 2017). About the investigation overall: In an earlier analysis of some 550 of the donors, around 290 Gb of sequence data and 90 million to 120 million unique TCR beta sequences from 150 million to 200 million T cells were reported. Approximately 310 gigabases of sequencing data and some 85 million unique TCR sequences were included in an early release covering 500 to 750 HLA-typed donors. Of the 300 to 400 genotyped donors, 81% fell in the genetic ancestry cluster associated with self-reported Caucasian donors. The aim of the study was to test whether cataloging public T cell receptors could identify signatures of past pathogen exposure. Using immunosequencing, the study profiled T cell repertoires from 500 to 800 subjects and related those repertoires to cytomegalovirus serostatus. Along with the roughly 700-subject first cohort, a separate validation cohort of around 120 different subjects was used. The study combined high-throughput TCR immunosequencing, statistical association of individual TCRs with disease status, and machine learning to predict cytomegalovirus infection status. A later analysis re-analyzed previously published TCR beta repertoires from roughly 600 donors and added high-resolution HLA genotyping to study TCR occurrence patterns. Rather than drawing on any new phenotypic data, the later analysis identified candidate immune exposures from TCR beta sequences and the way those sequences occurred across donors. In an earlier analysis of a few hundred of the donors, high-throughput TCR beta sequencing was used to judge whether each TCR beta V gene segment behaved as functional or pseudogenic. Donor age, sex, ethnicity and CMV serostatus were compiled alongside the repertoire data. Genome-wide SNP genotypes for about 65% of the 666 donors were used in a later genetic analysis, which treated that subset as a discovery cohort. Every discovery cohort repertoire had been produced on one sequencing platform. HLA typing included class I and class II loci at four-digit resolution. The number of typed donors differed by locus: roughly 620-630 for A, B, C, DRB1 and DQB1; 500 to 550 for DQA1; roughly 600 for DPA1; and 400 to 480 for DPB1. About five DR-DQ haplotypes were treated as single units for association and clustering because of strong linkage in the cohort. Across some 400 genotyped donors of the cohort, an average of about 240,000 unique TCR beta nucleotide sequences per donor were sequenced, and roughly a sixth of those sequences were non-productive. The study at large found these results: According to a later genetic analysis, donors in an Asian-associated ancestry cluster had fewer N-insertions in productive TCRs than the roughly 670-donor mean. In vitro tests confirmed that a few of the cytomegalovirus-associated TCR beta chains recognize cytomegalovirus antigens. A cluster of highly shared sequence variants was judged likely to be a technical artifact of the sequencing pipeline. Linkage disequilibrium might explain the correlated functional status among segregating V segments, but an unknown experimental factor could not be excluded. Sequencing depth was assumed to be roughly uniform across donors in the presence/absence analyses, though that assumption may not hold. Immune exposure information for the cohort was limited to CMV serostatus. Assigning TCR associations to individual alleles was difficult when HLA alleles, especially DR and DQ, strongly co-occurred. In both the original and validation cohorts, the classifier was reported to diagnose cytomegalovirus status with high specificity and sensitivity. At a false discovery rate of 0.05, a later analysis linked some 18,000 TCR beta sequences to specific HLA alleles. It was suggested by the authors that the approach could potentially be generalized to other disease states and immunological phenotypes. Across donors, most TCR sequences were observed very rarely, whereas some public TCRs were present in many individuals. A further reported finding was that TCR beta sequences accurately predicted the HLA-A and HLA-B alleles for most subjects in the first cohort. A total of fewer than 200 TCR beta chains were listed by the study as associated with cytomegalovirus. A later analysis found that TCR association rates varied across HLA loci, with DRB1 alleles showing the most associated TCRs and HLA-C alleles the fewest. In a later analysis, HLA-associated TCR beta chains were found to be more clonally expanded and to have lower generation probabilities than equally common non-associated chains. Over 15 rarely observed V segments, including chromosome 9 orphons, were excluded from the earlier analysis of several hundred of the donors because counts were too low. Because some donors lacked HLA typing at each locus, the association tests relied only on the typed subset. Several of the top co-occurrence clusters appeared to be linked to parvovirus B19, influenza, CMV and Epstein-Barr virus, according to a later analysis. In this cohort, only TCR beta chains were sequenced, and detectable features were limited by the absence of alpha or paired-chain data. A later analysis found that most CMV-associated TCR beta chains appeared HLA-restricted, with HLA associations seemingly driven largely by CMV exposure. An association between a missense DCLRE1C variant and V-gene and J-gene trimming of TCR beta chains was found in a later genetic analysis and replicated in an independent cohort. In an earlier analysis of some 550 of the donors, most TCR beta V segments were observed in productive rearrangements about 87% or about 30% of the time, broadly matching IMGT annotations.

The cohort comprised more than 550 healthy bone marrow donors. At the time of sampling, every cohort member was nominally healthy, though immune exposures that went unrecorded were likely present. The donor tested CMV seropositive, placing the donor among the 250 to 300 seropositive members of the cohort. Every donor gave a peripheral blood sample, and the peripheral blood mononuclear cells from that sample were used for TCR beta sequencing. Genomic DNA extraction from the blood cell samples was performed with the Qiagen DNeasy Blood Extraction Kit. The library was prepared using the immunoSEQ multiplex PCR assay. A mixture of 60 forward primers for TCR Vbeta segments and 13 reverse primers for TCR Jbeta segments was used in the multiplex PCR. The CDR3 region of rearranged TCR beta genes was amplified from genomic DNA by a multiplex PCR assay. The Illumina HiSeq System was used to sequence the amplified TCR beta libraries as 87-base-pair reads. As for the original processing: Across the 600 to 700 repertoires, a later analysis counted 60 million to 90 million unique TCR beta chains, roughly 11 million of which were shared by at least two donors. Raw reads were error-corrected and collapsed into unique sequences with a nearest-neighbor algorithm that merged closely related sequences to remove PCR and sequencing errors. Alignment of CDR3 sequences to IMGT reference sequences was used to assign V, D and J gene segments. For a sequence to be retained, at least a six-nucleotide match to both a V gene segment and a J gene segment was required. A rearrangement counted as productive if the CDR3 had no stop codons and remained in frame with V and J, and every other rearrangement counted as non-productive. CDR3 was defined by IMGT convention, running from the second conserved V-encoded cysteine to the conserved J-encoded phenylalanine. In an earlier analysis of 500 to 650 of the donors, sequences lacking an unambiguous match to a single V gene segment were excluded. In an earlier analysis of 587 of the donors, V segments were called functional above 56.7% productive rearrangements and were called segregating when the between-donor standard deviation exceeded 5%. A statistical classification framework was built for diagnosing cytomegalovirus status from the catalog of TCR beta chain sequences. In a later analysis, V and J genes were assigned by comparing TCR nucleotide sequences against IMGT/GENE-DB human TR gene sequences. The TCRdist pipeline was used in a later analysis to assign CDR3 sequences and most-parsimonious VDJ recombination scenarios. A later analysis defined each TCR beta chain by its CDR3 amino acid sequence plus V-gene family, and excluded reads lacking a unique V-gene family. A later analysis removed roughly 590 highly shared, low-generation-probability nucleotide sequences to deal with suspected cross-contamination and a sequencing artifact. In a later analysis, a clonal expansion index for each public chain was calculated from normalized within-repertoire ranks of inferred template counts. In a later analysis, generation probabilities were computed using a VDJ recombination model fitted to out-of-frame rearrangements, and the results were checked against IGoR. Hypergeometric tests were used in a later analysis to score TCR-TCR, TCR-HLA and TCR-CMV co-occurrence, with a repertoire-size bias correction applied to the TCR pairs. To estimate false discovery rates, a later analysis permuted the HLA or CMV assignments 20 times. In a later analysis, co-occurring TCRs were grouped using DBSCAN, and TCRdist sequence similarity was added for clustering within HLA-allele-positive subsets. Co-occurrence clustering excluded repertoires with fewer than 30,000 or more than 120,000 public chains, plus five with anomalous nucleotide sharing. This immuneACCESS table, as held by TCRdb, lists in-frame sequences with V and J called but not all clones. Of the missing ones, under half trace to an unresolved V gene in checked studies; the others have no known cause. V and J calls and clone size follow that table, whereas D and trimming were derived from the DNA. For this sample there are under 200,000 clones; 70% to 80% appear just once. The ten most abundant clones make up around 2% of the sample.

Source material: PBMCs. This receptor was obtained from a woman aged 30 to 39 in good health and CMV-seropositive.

In nucleotide form, the sequence is TGTGCCAGCAGCCGTGGCTCAGGCACAGGTTATTGGGAGCCCCAGCATTTT. Its protein reads: CASSRGSGTGYWEPQHF. The receptor chain draws on TRBV11-2 and TRBJ1-5; possibly the D gene is TRBD1, per 5 matching bases. Via the germline V gene, CDR1 is SGHAT and CDR2 FQNNGV. The CDR3 covers 17 residues, taking in both the cysteine and the phenylalanine. Solely the CDR3 DNA is kept, with 51 bases framed from the first base. Relative to germline, V is 5 bases shorter and J is 8 bases shorter, with 25 bases between their ends.